These 4 T cell receptor beta chains share one sample of origin, sequenced in a study of cytomegalovirus exposure and HLA in healthy donors. PCR used 60 Vbeta primers and 13 Jbeta primers. Method: immunoSEQ multiplex PCR; TCRdb's copy keeps in-frame clones and lacks some. The data contain fewer than 350,000 clones, about 87% of them singletons. The sequencing sample was made of PBMCs. The receptors were gathered from a woman between 18 and 29 years old in good health and CMV-seronegative.

The genes are TRBV2 and TRBJ2-5, with 7 bases matching TRBD2. Trimming at V came to 1 base and at J to 1 base, leaving 3 bases not matched to a gene. The CDR3 totals 15 residues. Per germline, CDR1 SNHLY and CDR2 FYNNEI. The CDR3 DNA is TGTGCCAGCAGTGAAGGCCTAGCGGCCCAAGAGACCCAGTACTTC. Translated: CASSEGLAAQETQYF.

Only a few counts were recorded for this clone. The chain carries TRBV18 and TRBJ2-4; the D is unclear. V was clipped by 0 bases and J by 0 bases, with 12 bases between them. This CDR3 region has 17 residues. CDR1 and CDR2 from the germline V gene are KGHSH and LQKENI. CDR3 region: CASSPPGRGIAKNIQYF. The CDR3, as DNA: TGTGCCAGCTCACCACCGGGTCGAGGCATAGCCAAAAACATTCAGTACTTC. Complete variable domain (other parts from reference TRBV18 and TRBJ2-4): NAGVMQNPRHLVRRRGQEARLRCSPMKGHSHVYWYRQLPEEGLKFMVYLQKENIIDESGMPKERFSAEFPKEGPSILRIQQVVRGDSAAYFCASSPPGRGIAKNIQYFGAGTRLSVL.

The chain recombines TRBV5-1 with TRBJ2-3; 8 positions match TRBD2. The CDR3 contains 14 residues. The J segment lost 2 bases and the V segment lost 6 bases, leaving 5 bases of the junction unmatched. Germline CDR1 is SGHRS and CDR2 is YFSETQ. The CDR3 region is CASTPGGDTDTQYF. The CDR3 nucleotides are TGCGCCAGCACCCCGGGGGGGGACACAGATACGCAGTATTTT.

This chain joins TRBV2 and TRBJ1-2; D is perhaps TRBD1 (5 bases). Germline V gene data show CDR1 as SNHLY and CDR2 as FYNNEI. This CDR3 has 12 amino acids. Trimming took 7 bases from V and 2 from J, leaving 8 bases between them. The CDR3 loop is CASTAGNYGYTF. The CDR3 bases are TGTGCCAGCACGGCAGGGAACTATGGCTACACCTTC.